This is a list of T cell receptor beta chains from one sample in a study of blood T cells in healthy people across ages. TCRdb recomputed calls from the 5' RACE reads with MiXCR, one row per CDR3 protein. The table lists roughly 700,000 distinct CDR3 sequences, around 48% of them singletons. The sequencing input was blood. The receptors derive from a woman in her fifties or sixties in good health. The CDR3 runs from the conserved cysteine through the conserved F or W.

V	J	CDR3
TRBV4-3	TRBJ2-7	CASSQTSSGPEQYF
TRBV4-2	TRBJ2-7	CASSQGLTSDFSEQYF
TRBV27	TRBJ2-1	CASKLSSSYNEQFF
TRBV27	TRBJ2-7	CASSTGERGREQYF
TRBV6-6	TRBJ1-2	CASSTPAGFNYGYTF
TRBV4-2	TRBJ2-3	CASSPAGGARADTQYF
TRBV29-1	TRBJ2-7	CSVEAHGKGSYEQYF
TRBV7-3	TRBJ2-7	CASSRGETSYEQYF
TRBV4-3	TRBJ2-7	CASSRELAGHYEQYF
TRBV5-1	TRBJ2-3	CASSSVGPDTQYF
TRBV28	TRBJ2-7	CASSFGGQGNEQYF
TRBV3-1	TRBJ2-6	CASKLGQGLSGANVLTF
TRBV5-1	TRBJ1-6	CASSGDGDSPPHF
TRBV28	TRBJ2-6	CASSGTGRSGANVLTF
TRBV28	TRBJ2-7	CASSTASYEQYF
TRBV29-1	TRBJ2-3	CSLKRYHTDTQYF
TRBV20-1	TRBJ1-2	CSARETGGGNYGYTF
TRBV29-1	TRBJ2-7	CSVEGSGTPSVNEQYF
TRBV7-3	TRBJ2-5	CASSRTGDQETQYF
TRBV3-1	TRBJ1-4	CASSQELRDRERVVLNEKLFF
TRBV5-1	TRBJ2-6	CASSTVSGANVLTF
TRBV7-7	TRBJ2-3	CASSMGLAGTDTQYF
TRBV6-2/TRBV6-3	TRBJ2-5	CASNDGLGEQYF
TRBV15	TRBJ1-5	CATTKDVGNQPQHF
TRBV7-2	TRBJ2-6	CASSSPANVLTF
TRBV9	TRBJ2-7	CASASGSSREQYF
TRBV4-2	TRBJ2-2	CASSQDYPLTSGENTGELFF
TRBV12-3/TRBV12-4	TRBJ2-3	CASSLTSGGADTQYF
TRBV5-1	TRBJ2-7	CASSLSGGLEEQYF
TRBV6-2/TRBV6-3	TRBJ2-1	CASSYSNREPYNEQFF
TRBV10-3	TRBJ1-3	CAISDFSGNTIYF
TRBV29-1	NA	CSVTAGGLYNEQYF
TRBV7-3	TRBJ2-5	CASSFPGVRETQYF